This T cell receptor (beta chain) was captured by sequencing in a study of blood T cell repertoires in COVID-19. About the study: From T cells, B-cell-depleted T cells, or PBMCs came the material, which was cDNA or gDNA.

Under the authors' procedure: Amplification from reference gene primers served as the basis for estimated nucleated cell counts. The data were produced by immunoSEQ multiplex PCR, yet TCRdb's version contains in-frame clones alone and is incomplete. V, J and clone size reflect that table, while D and trimming were determined from the DNA. The sample records 200,000 to 250,000 clones, over 75% being singletons. Trimming took off 6 bases at V and 8 bases at J, with 14 bases between the two ends. Germline-derived CDR1 and CDR2 are MNHEY and SVGAGI. The CDR3 is 13 residues long. Grouping used clinical history reported by participants in a survey and questionnaire. Participants classified as exposed had met a COVID-19 case within 2 weeks before study entry.

The sample was PBMCs or T cells enriched from blood (not recorded which). This receptor was identified in a woman in her 30s who had been exposed to COVID-19. The chain recombines TRBV6-5 with TRBJ1-3; D is unclear. CDR3 DNA sequence: TGTGCCAGCAGGAACGCTATCCGGGACACCATATATTTT. Amino acids: CASRNAIRDTIYF.